What follows are 7 T cell receptor beta chains derived from one specimen sequenced in a study of T-cell reconstitution after alpha-beta-depleted transplantation in children. Preparing the TCRbeta library involved the use of unique molecular identifiers. TCRdb reprocessed the PCR reads via MiXCR and lists one record per CDR3 protein. Among 300,000 to 400,000 distinct CDR3 sequences, 15% to 20% were seen once, and the ten largest hold about 41%. The specimen was PBMCs, mostly from graft donor cells, collected 360 days after TCRalphabeta/CD19-depleted stem cell transplant. The source is a male patient aged 2-10 years who had a stem cell transplant for acute lymphoblastic leukemia, so the T cells may come from the graft donor.

The chain combines TRBV21-1 with TRBJ2-6; the D call of TRBD1 is as the table states it, not checked on the DNA. TRBV21-1 is flagged as a pseudogene. The CDR3 totals 21 residues. Written as DNA, the CDR3 is TGTGCCAGCAGCAAAAGCCCGCAGGGGGCGAACGCTTGCTCTGGGGCCAACGTCCTGACTTTC. Amino acids: CASSKSPQGANACSGANVLTF.

This rearrangement joins TRBV15 to TRBJ1-5, with 7 bases identical to TRBD1. With V trimmed by 3 bases and J by 7 bases, 6 bases remained unmatched. This CDR3 spans 14 amino acids. Germline V gene sequence: CDR1 LNHNV, CDR2 YYDKDF (reference sequence). The CDR3 nucleotides read TGTGCCACCAGCAGGGGAGGGGGCCAACAGCCCCAGCATTTT. This sequence encodes CATSRGGGQQPQHF. The whole variable domain, filled in from reference TRBV15 and TRBJ1-5, reads DAMVIQNPRYQVTQFGKPVTLSCSQTLNHNVMYWYQQKSSQAPKLLFHYYDKDFNNEADTPDNFQSRRPNTSFCFLDIRSPGLGDTAMYLCATSRGGGQQPQHFGDGTRLSIL.

The V call is TRBV20-1, the J call TRBJ1-5, with 8 positions matching TRBD1. Germline CDR1 reads DFQATT; CDR2 reads SNEGSKA (reference sequence). The length of the CDR3 is 15 residues. V lost 4 bases, J lost 3 bases, and 8 bases stayed unmatched. The CDR3 DNA reads TGCAGTGCTATCTTTCCAGGGGGCTTCAATCAGCCCCAGCATTTT. Amino acids: CSAIFPGGFNQPQHF.

There are a few counts of this clonotype. CDR3 sequence: CASGLHVLRGRNYNEQFF. The CDR3 DNA follows: TGTGCTAGTGGTTTGCACGTCCTAAGGGGGAGGAACTACAATGAGCAGTTCTTC. The V and J genes are TRBV12-5 and TRBJ2-1; tentatively, D is TRBD1 or TRBD2 (6 bases each). The V end was cut by 2 bases, the J end by 3 bases, with 20 bases between. This CDR3 region has 18 residues. Per germline, CDR1 LGHNT and CDR2 FRNRAP.

The chain combines TRBV5-1 with TRBJ1-4; the D is unclear. The V end lost 0 bases, the J end lost 8 bases, and 17 bases lay between the germline ends. CDR1 is SGHRS and CDR2 is YFSETQ in the germline V gene. The CDR3 extends over 16 amino acids. The CDR3 DNA reads TGCGCCAGCAGCTTGGCCCCGGTGGGGTGCAAGGAAAAACTGTTTTTT. Its protein product is CASSLAPVGCKEKLFF.

This clonotype was observed a handful of times. The chain uses TRBV12-3 or TRBV12-4 and TRBJ2-2; D might be TRBD1 (6 bases). V lost 3 bases and J 7 bases, leaving 15 bases between the germline ends. The CDR3 runs 15 residues. This chain's CDR3 is CASSFIAGELGELFF. The CDR3 nucleotides are TGTGCCAGCAGTTTTATTGCAGGGGAACTCGGGGAGCTGTTTTTT.

Concerning this clonotype: One end of the junction is discordant with germline, which a read error may explain. The rearrangement links TRBV7-6 to TRBJ2-5, with TRBD2 matching 10 bases. Germline V gene sequence: CDR1 SGHVS, CDR2 FNYEAQ. This CDR3 has 16 residues. The CDR3: CAGSLVASGSLETQYF. DNA of the CDR3: TGTGCCGGCAGCTTAGTCGCTAGCGGGAGTTTGGAGACCCAGTACTTC.